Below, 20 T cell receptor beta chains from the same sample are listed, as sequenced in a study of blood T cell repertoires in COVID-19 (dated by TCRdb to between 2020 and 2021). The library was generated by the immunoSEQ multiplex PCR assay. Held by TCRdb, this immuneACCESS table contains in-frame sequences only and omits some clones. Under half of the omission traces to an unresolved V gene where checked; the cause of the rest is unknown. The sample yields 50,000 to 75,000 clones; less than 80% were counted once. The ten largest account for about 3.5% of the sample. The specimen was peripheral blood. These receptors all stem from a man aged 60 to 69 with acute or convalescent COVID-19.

DNA of the CDR3: TGTGCCAGCAGCCTGATCAGCGGGGCACAGTACAATGAGCAGTTCTTC. This translates into CASSLISGAQYNEQFF. The chain is built from TRBV7-3 and TRBJ2-1, with TRBD2 matching over 7 bases. J gave up 4 bases and V 5 bases, and 11 bases lay outside the gene matches. The germline CDR1 and CDR2 sequences are SGHTA and FQGTGA. The length of the CDR3 is 16 residues.

As DNA, the CDR3 is TGTGCCAGCAGCCAGCGGACAGGGTATACCCTCCACTTT. As protein: CASSQRTGYTLHF. The rearrangement uses TRBV5-6 and TRBJ1-6; 8 bases map to TRBD1. The germline gives CDR1 SGHDT, CDR2 YYEEEE. The CDR3 totals 13 residues. V lost 4 bases to trimming and J lost 14 bases; unmatched junction nucleotides: 8.

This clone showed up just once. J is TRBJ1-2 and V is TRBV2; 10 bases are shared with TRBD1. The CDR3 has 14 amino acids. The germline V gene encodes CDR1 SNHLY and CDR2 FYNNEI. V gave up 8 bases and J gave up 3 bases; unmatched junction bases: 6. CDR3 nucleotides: TGTGCCAGCGGAGGGACAGGGGCGGACTATGGCTACACCTTC. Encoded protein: CASGGTGADYGYTF. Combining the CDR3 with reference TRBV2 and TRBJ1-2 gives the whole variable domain EPEVTQTPSHQVTQMGQEVILRCVPISNHLYFYWYRQILGQKVEFLVSFYNNEISEKSEIFDDQFSVERPDGSNFTLKIRSTKLEDSAMYFCASGGTGADYGYTFGSGTRLTVV.

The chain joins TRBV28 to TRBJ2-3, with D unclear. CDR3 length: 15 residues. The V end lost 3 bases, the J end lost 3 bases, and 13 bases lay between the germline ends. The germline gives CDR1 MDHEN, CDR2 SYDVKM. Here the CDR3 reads CASSFRGLLTDTQYF. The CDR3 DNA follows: TGTGCCAGCAGTTTCAGAGGTTTACTAACAGATACGCAGTATTTT. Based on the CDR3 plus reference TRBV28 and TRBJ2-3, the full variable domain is DVKVTQSSRYLVKRTGEKVFLECVQDMDHENMFWYRQDPGLGLRLIYFSYDVKMKEKGDIPEGYSVSREKKERFSLILESASTNQTSMYLCASSFRGLLTDTQYFGPGTRLTVL.

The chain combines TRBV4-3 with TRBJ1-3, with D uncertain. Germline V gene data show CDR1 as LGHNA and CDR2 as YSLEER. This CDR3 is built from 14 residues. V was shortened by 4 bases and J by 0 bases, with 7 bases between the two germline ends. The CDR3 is CASSRDNSGNTIYF. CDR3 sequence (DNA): TGCGCCAGCAGCCGAGACAACTCTGGAAACACCATATATTTT.

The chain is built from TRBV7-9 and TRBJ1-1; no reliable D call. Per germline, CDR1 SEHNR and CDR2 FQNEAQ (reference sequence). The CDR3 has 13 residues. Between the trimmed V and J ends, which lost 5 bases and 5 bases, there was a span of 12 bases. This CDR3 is CASSREGGTEAFF. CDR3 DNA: TGTGCCAGCAGCCGTGAGGGCGGTACTGAAGCTTTCTTT.

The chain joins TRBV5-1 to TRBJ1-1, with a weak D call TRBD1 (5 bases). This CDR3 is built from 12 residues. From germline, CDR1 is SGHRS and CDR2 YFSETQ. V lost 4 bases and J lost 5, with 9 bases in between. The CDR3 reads CASSRPGTEAFF. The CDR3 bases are TGCGCCAGCAGCAGGCCAGGGACTGAAGCTTTCTTT.

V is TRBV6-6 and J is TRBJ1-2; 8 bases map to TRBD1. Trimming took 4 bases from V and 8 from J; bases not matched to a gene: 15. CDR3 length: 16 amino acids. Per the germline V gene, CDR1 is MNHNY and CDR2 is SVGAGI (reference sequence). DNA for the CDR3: TGTGCCAGCAGTTCCGTAACTGAGCAGGGGGCGAGGGGCTACACCTTC. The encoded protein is CASSSVTEQGARGYTF.

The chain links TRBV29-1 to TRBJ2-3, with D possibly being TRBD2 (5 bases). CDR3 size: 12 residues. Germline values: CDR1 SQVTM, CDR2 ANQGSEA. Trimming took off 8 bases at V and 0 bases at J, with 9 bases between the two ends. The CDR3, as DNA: TGCAGCTTGAGGACTAGCACAGATACGCAGTATTTT. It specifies CSLRTSTDTQYF.

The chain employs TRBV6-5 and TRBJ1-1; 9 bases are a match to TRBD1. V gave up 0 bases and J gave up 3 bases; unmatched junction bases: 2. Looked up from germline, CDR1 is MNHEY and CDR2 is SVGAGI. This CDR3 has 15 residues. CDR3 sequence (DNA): TGTGCCAGCAGTTACTCCCGACAGGGGGACACTGAAGCTTTCTTT. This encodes CASSYSRQGDTEAFF.

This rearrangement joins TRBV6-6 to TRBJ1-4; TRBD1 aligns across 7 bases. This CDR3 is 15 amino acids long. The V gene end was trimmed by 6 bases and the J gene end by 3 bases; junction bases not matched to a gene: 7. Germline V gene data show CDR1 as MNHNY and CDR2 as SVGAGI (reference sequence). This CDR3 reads CASSLNRGANEKLFF. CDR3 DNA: TGTGCCAGCAGCCTTAACAGGGGAGCTAATGAAAAACTGTTTTTT.

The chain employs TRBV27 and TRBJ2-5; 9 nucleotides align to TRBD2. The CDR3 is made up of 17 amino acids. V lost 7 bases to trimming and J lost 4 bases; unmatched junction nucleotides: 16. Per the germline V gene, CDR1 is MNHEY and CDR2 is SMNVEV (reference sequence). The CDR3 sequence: CASKRWDAGGPRETQYF. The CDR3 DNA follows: TGTGCCAGCAAACGTTGGGATGCGGGAGGGCCTAGAGAGACCCAGTACTTC.

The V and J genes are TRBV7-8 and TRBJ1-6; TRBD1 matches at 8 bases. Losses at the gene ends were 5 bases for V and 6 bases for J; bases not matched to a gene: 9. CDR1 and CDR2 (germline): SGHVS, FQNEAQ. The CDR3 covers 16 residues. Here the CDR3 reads CASSAQGARSNSPLHF. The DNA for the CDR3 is TGTGCCAGCAGCGCGCAGGGGGCACGGAGTAATTCACCCCTCCACTTT.

The CDR3 DNA is TGTGCCAGCAGTTTTTGGCAGGGGTCGGACTACGAGCAGTACTTC. It codes for CASSFWQGSDYEQYF. The V call is TRBV27, the J call TRBJ2-7, with D possibly matching TRBD1 (6 bases). CDR3 length: 15 amino acids. Trimming shortened V by 3 bases and J by 3 bases, and 15 bases separated the two germline ends. Germline V gene data show CDR1 as MNHEY and CDR2 as SMNVEV (reference sequence).

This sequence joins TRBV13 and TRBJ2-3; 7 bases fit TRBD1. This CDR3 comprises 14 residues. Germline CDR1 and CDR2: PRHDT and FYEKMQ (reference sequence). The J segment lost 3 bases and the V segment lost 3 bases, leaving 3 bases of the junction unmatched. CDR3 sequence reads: CASSFDRATDTQYF. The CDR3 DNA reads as TGTGCCAGCAGCTTTGACAGGGCGACAGATACGCAGTATTTT.

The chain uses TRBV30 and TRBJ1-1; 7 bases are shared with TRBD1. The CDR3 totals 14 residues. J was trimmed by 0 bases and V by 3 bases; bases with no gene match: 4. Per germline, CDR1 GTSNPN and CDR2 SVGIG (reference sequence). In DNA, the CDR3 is TGTGCCTGGAGCGGGGACAGCCTGAACACTGAAGCTTTCTTT. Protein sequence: CAWSGDSLNTEAFF.

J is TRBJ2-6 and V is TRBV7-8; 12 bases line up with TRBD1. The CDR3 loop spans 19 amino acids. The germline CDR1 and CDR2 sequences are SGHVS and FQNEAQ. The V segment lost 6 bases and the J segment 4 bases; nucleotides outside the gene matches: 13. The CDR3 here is CASRPGTGGSSRGANVLTF. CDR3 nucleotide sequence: TGTGCCAGCAGGCCCGGGACAGGGGGCTCCTCTAGGGGGGCCAACGTCCTGACTTTC.

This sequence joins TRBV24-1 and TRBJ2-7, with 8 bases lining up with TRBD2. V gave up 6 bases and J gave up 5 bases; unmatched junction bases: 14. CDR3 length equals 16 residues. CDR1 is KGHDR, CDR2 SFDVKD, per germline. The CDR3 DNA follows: TGTGCCACCAGTAAAACGGGAGGGCCCTCTCCTAACGAGCAGTACTTC. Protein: CATSKTGGPSPNEQYF.

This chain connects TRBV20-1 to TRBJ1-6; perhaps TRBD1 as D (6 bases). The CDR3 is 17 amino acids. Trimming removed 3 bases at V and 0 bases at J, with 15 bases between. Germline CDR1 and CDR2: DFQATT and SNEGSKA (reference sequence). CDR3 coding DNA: TGCAGTGCTAGTGATATCAGGGGTCGCTCCTATAATTCACCCCTCCACTTT. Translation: CSASDIRGRSYNSPLHF.

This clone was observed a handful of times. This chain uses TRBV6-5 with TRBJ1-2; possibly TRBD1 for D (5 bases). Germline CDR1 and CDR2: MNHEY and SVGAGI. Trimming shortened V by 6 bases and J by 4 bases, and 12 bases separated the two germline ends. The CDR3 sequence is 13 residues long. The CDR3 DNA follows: TGTGCCAGCAGGGATGTGGGGGGCTATGGCTACACCTTC. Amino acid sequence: CASRDVGGYGYTF.